This T cell receptor (beta chain) derives from a study of T cells in Graves' hyperthyroidism and ophthalmopathy. RNA transcripts yielded amplified TCR beta CDR3 regions. When the TCR CDR3 underwent first-round RT-PCR, the HTBI primer set was used. TCRdb independently ran MiXCR on the multiplex PCR reads; one entry per CDR3 protein. This sample has approximately 620,000 distinct CDR3 sequences, with more than 11% found just once. This clonotype turned up a few times. The CDR3 length is 16 residues. The germline gives CDR1 SEHNR, CDR2 FQNEAQ (reference sequence). Trimming stripped 6 bases from V and 7 bases from J, with 23 bases between.

Sequences were obtained from blood. The rearrangement joins TRBV7-9 to TRBJ2-3; tentatively, D is TRBD1 or TRBD2 (5 bases each). The receptor's source is a woman in her 30s with Graves' hyperthyroidism that later progressed to Graves' ophthalmopathy. The CDR3, as DNA: TGTGCCAGCAGGATTGAGAGTGGGACGCGCAGTAATACGCAGTATTTT. It is translated as CASRIESGTRSNTQYF.